Listed here are 32 T cell receptor beta chains from one sample, sequenced in a study of blood T cell repertoires in COVID-19. Method: immunoSEQ multiplex PCR; TCRdb's copy keeps in-frame clones and lacks some. Of about 97,000 clones listed, less than 85% are singletons. Sequencing was carried out using peripheral blood. The receptors shown here come from a woman in her seventies with active or convalescent COVID-19.

The rearrangement joins TRBV9 to TRBJ2-4, with 7 bases lining up with TRBD1. The length of the CDR3 is 14 residues. Germline CDR1 SGDLS, CDR2 YYNGEE. V lost 0 bases, J lost 6 bases, and 3 bases stayed unmatched. The CDR3 region has the DNA TGTGCCAGCAGCGTAGAGGGGGCCCTAAACATTCAGTACTTC. Its translation is CASSVEGALNIQYF.

The genes are TRBV30 and TRBJ1-6; 7 nucleotides align to TRBD1. The CDR3 sequence is 17 residues long. J lost 0 bases, V lost 1 base, and 6 bases had no gene match. Germline V gene lookup returns CDR1 GTSNPN and CDR2 SVGIG (reference sequence). The CDR3 region is CAWSAGTASSYNSPLHF. CDR3 bases: TGTGCCTGGAGTGCCGGGACAGCAAGCTCCTATAATTCACCCCTCCACTTT.

Details on this clone: One end of the junction fails to match germline, which may point to a read error. This chain links TRBV5-5 with TRBJ2-5; 11 positions match TRBD2. Germline lookup yields CDR1 SGHKS and CDR2 YYEKEE (reference sequence). This CDR3 has 14 amino acids. The CDR3 spells CASSLGTSGEAQYF. CDR3 coding DNA: TGTGCCAGCAGCCTCGGGACTAGCGGAGAGGCCCAGTACTTC.

CDR3 in amino acids: CASSRASPPTDTQYF. CDR3 DNA: TGTGCCAGCAGTCGGGCTAGCCCCCCCACAGATACGCAGTATTTT. This chain connects TRBV2 to TRBJ2-3; weak D call: TRBD2 (5 bases). CDR1 is SNHLY, CDR2 FYNNEI, per germline. The V end lost 5 bases, the J end lost 2 bases, and 14 bases lay between the germline ends. The CDR3 is 15 amino acids.

V and J are TRBV7-2 and TRBJ2-7; 8 bases map to TRBD1. V was clipped by 5 bases and J by 3 bases; unmatched bases: 9. The CDR3 runs 15 residues. Germline CDR1 is SGHTA and CDR2 is FQGNSA. CDR3 DNA: TGTGCCAGCAGCATCCCACAGGGGGGAGTCTACGAGCAGTACTTC. It specifies CASSIPQGGVYEQYF. Full variable domain (remainder filled in from reference TRBV7-2 and TRBJ2-7): GAGVSQSPSNKVTEKGKDVELRCDPISGHTALYWYRQSLGQGLEFLIYFQGNSAPDKSGLPSDRFSAERTGGSVSTLTIQRTQQEDSAVYLCASSIPQGGVYEQYFGPGTRLTVT.

This clone has just one count. CDR3 sequence: CASSSRLAGGVETQYF. The CDR3, as DNA: TGTGCCAGCAGCTCCAGACTAGCGGGGGGGGTGGAGACCCAGTACTTC. The chain joins TRBV11-2 to TRBJ2-5; 14 bases align to TRBD2. Germline V gives CDR1 SGHAT, CDR2 FQNNGV. V was pared by 4 bases and J by 5 bases, with 6 bases of the junction left unmatched. The CDR3 covers 16 residues.

This clone was observed once. J is TRBJ2-7 and V is TRBV12-3 or TRBV12-4; the D gene is possibly TRBD2 (5 bases). The length of the CDR3 is 13 residues. V shed 1 base and J shed 2 bases, with 6 bases lying between them. In nucleotides, the CDR3 is TGTGCCAGCAGTTTAGGACTAACCTACGAGCAGTACTTC. As protein: CASSLGLTYEQYF.

The chain couples TRBV5-1 to TRBJ2-7; TRBD2 matches at 11 bases. Germline CDR1 reads SGHRS; CDR2 reads YFSETQ. The CDR3 totals 14 residues. The V segment lost 4 bases and the J segment 2 bases; nucleotides outside the gene matches: 2. The CDR3 reads CASSATSGTYEQYF. The CDR3 DNA reads TGCGCCAGCAGCGCGACTAGCGGGACCTACGAGCAGTACTTC.

The rearrangement links TRBV20-1 to TRBJ1-5; TRBD1 aligns across 9 bases. Trimming cost V 3 bases and J 0 bases; bases outside gene matches: 6. Per germline, CDR1 DFQATT and CDR2 SNEGSKA (reference sequence). The CDR3 has 16 amino acids. CDR3 in DNA: TGCAGTGCTAGTGGGGGACAGGGTGATAGCAATCAGCCCCAGCATTTT. As protein: CSASGGQGDSNQPQHF.

Points on this clone: The CDR3 end shows no conserved phenylalanine or tryptophan, and so a read error is likely. Because the CDR3's place on the DNA is in doubt, the DNA is left out and the CDR3 is given as listed by TCRdb. The chain is built from TRBV10-3 and TRBJ1-2; the D call in the table, TRBD1, was not verified against the DNA. Including both end residues, the CDR3 is 10 amino acids long. CDR1 and CDR2 (germline): ENHRY, SYGVKD. The CDR3 reads CAFPGQGSEL.

This sequence joins TRBV6-6 and TRBJ2-7; D gene ambiguous. The CDR3 contains 13 residues. Germline lookup yields CDR1 MNHNY and CDR2 SVGAGI (reference sequence). Trimming shortened V by 5 bases and J by 3 bases, and 11 bases separated the two germline ends. The CDR3 is CASSPQNGYEQYF. The DNA for the CDR3 is TGTGCCAGCAGTCCCCAGAATGGCTACGAGCAGTACTTC.

The V gene is TRBV5-1, the J gene TRBJ2-3; possible D gene TRBD1, 5 bases. CDR3 length: 14 residues. V lost 2 bases and J lost 5, with 12 bases in between. Germline CDR1 reads SGHRS; CDR2 reads YFSETQ. The CDR3 DNA is TGCGCCAGCAGCTTTATCTTAGGGGAAGATACGCAGTATTTT. This codes for CASSFILGEDTQYF.

CDR3 DNA: TGCGCCAGCAGCTTGGGACTAGCGGGAATCGGGGAGCAGTACTTC. Protein sequence: CASSLGLAGIGEQYF. V and J are TRBV5-1 and TRBJ2-7; 11 bases align to TRBD2. Trimming at V came to 0 bases and at J to 7 bases, leaving 6 bases not matched to a gene. The germline CDR1 and CDR2 sequences are SGHRS and YFSETQ. This CDR3 spans 15 amino acids.

This chain links TRBV5-4 with TRBJ2-2, with 7 nucleotides matching TRBD2. CDR3 size: 16 residues. Looked up from germline, CDR1 is SGHNT and CDR2 is YYREEE (reference sequence). The V gene end was trimmed by 2 bases and the J gene end by 1 base; junction bases not matched to a gene: 5. In nucleotides, the CDR3 is TGTGCCAGCAGCTTTTGGGCGGGAGTGAACACCGGGGAGCTGTTTTTT. Its translation is CASSFWAGVNTGELFF.

This chain joins TRBV5-4 and TRBJ2-3; a weak D match, TRBD2 (5 bases). Trimming took 3 bases from V and 0 from J, leaving 11 bases between them. The germline V gene encodes CDR1 SGHNT and CDR2 YYREEE (reference sequence). CDR3 length equals 15 residues. CDR3 coding DNA: TGTGCCAGCAGCTCGAAAGGGAGTAGCACAGATACGCAGTATTTT. It yields the protein CASSSKGSSTDTQYF.

The V and J genes are TRBV5-5 and TRBJ1-3; a possible D gene is TRBD1 (6 bases). The CDR3 totals 15 residues. V was cut by 3 bases and J by 0 bases, with 10 bases left in between. Germline V gene lookup returns CDR1 SGHKS and CDR2 YYEKEE (reference sequence). The CDR3 DNA reads TGTGCCAGCAGCTCTAAGGGGGACTCTGGAAACACCATATATTTT. It codes for CASSSKGDSGNTIYF. Full variable domain (outside the CDR3, taken from reference TRBV5-5 and TRBJ1-3): DAGVTQSPTHLIKTRGQQVTLRCSPISGHKSVSWYQQVLGQGPQFIFQYYEKEERGRGNFPDRFSARQFPNYSSELNVNALLLGDSALYLCASSSKGDSGNTIYFGEGSWLTVV.

The rearrangement links TRBV5-4 to TRBJ2-1, with D uncertain. Germline V lookup: CDR1 SGHNT, CDR2 YYREEE (reference sequence). V was cut by 4 bases and J by 0 bases, with 11 bases left in between. The CDR3 has 15 amino acids. CDR3 nucleotides: TGTGCCAGCAGCCCCCCTAGTCGCTCCTACAATGAGCAGTTCTTC. This codes for CASSPPSRSYNEQFF.

The chain carries TRBV27 and TRBJ2-7, with TRBD2 identical over 16 bases. CDR1 and CDR2 from the germline V gene are MNHEY and SMNVEV (reference sequence). The CDR3 has 17 amino acids. Trimming cost V 5 bases and J 3 bases; bases outside gene matches: 7. The CDR3 nucleotides are TGTGCCAGCAGTCGGGGGACTAGCGGGAGGGCCGTCTACGAGCAGTACTTC. Translating gives CASSRGTSGRAVYEQYF.

The chain links TRBV7-3 to TRBJ2-2; 8 bases line up with TRBD1. Germline CDR1 is SGHTA and CDR2 is FQGTGA. The trim removed 5 bases at V and 5 bases at J, leaving 13 bases unmatched. The CDR3 loop spans 17 amino acids. The CDR3, as DNA: TGTGCCAGCAGCCTAAACCGGGACAGGTCTTTAACCGGGGAGCTGTTTTTT. Translated: CASSLNRDRSLTGELFF. The whole variable domain, filled in from reference TRBV7-3 and TRBJ2-2, reads GAGVSQTPSNKVTEKGKYVELRCDPISGHTALYWYRQSLGQGPEFLIYFQGTGAADDSGLPNDRFFAVRPEGSVSTLKIQRTERGDSAVYLCASSLNRDRSLTGELFFGEGSRLTVL.

The table lists this clone with a count of one. The V call is TRBV7-9, the J call TRBJ2-3; tentatively, D is TRBD1 (6 bases). In germline, CDR1 is SEHNR, CDR2 FQNEAQ (reference sequence). The CDR3 loop spans 13 amino acids. V lost 8 bases to trimming and J lost 4 bases, with 13 bases between them. The chain's CDR3 is CASEVGGADTQYF. CDR3 nucleotide sequence: TGTGCCAGCGAAGTAGGGGGAGCAGATACGCAGTATTTT.

The chain carries TRBV6-6 and TRBJ1-1; D is possibly TRBD1 (6 bases). The germline CDR1 and CDR2 sequences are MNHNY and SVGAGI (reference sequence). This CDR3 region has 15 residues. The ends were cut back, 5 bases at V and 6 bases at J, with 19 bases in the middle. The CDR3 loop reads CASSIQTGGFPEAFF. The CDR3 DNA follows: TGTGCCAGCAGTATCCAGACAGGCGGGTTCCCTGAAGCTTTCTTT.

V and J are TRBV30 and TRBJ2-7; 8 positions agree with TRBD2. There are 19 residues in the CDR3. The junction had 17 bases not matched to a gene; V was cut back by 0 bases and J by 1 base. Germline V gene lookup returns CDR1 GTSNPN and CDR2 SVGIG (reference sequence). This chain's CDR3 is CAWSVRRGESRAGSYEQYF. The CDR3 DNA reads as TGTGCCTGGAGTGTACGGCGGGGGGAATCACGGGCCGGATCCTACGAGCAGTACTTC.

The V and J genes are TRBV9 and TRBJ2-5; 8 bases align to TRBD1. Germline V CDR1 and CDR2: SGDLS, YYNGEE. The CDR3 sequence is 19 residues long. V shed 3 bases, J shed 2 bases, and the junction held 18 bases outside the gene matches. CDR3 region: CASSEESGTDRGRQETQYF. CDR3 DNA sequence: TGTGCCAGCAGCGAGGAGTCGGGAACTGACAGGGGCAGACAAGAGACCCAGTACTTC.

This clone was counted only a few times. The rearrangement uses TRBV4-1 and TRBJ1-2; tentatively, D is TRBD1 (6 bases). Looked up from germline, CDR1 is MGHRA and CDR2 is YSYEKL. The length of the CDR3 is 15 residues. Trimming cost V 1 base and J 3 bases, with 12 bases left between them. In DNA, the CDR3 is TGCGCCAGCAGCCAAGCGGGGGGCTGGGACTATGGCTACACCTTC. It encodes CASSQAGGWDYGYTF.

Only a few counts were recorded for this clone. The chain joins TRBV30 to TRBJ2-3, with D possibly matching TRBD2 (7 bases). CDR1 GTSNPN and CDR2 SVGIG come from the germline V gene (reference sequence). The CDR3 is 14 residues long. V was clipped by 0 bases and J by 6 bases, with 13 bases between them. The CDR3 loop is CAWSVSRGGDTQYF. DNA for the CDR3: TGTGCCTGGAGTGTCTCGAGGGGGGGTGATACGCAGTATTTT.

The genes are TRBV4-3 and TRBJ1-5, with D perhaps TRBD1 (6 bases). CDR1 LGHNA and CDR2 YSLEER come from the germline V gene. This CDR3 comprises 14 residues. The V gene lost 0 bases and the J gene lost 5 bases, with 8 bases spanning the gap. CDR3 nucleotide sequence: TGCGCCAGCAGCCAAGATAAGGGGGATCAGCCCCAGCATTTT. Its protein is CASSQDKGDQPQHF.

J is TRBJ1-5 and V is TRBV6-5, with 7 bases identical to TRBD1. This CDR3 comprises 14 residues. The germline CDR1 and CDR2 sequences are MNHEY and SVGAGI. The ends lost 8 bases at V and 3 bases at J; junction bases unmatched: 7. CDR3 residues: CASDRTGFNQPQHF. Written as DNA, the CDR3 is TGTGCCAGCGACCGGACAGGATTCAATCAGCCCCAGCATTTT.

To note about this clone: Germline is not matched at one junction end, which may reflect a read error. The V call is TRBV5-1, the J call TRBJ1-1; maybe TRBD1 (5 bases). The CDR3 consists of 13 residues. Germline V gives CDR1 SGHRS, CDR2 YFSETQ. Here the CDR3 reads CASSDAGLSEAFF. The DNA of the CDR3 is TGCGCCAGCAGCGACGCGGGACTCTCTGAGGCTTTCTTT.

The sample holds one count of this clone. The CDR3 loop is CASSPGLAGGIGYEQYF. The CDR3 coding sequence is TGCGCCAGCAGCCCGGGACTAGCGGGGGGTATCGGATACGAGCAGTACTTC. This sequence joins TRBV4-1 and TRBJ2-7; 15 bases map to TRBD2. J gave up 4 bases and V 4 bases, and 8 bases lay outside the gene matches. The CDR3 length is 17 residues. Germline assignment: CDR1 MGHRA and CDR2 YSYEKL.

The rearrangement links TRBV24-1 to TRBJ2-1; 9 bases are shared with TRBD2. Trimming removed 4 bases from V and 5 bases from J; junction bases left unmatched: 11. In germline, CDR1 is KGHDR, CDR2 SFDVKD. The CDR3 totals 17 residues. In DNA form, the CDR3 reads TGTGCCACCAGTGAGAAAGGTAGCGGGGGCTTCCACAATGAGCAGTTCTTC. This codes for CATSEKGSGGFHNEQFF.

This chain uses TRBV4-3 with TRBJ2-2, with 9 bases identical to TRBD2. The CDR3 covers 17 residues. Germline CDR1 LGHNA, CDR2 YSLEER. V was pared by 1 base and J by 1 base, with 4 bases of the junction left unmatched. The CDR3 loop reads CASSQGAAGGNTGELFF. CDR3 nucleotide sequence: TGCGCCAGCAGCCAAGGGGCAGCGGGAGGGAACACCGGGGAGCTGTTTTTT.

Note on this clone: Other DNA sequences in this specimen translate into the identical CDR3. The chain combines TRBV7-2 with TRBJ2-2, with TRBD1 matching over 9 bases. CDR3 length: 15 amino acids. Trimming at V came to 1 base and at J to 5 bases, leaving 2 bases not matched to a gene. The germline CDR1 and CDR2 sequences are SGHTA and FQGNSA. CDR3 in DNA: TGTGCCAGCAGCTTAGTGGGACAGGGAACCGGGGAGCTGTTTTTT. Translated, it gives CASSLVGQGTGELFF.